This T cell receptor (beta chain) was documented in a study of T cells after yellow fever vaccination. TCR cDNA, made by 5'RACE template switching, carried an added universal primer site and UMIs. TCRdb processed the 5' RACE reads anew with MiXCR; each CDR3 protein has one entry. This table has 350,000 to 550,000 distinct CDR3 sequences, 18% appearing once. Study-wide results and limits: At about 97% for CD4 and just over 85% for CD8, most primary-vaccination clones showed up again after the booster. It was a weaker secondary response, yet one that peaked faster, at day 5 versus 15. The CD4 compartment and the CD8 compartment contained a small share of clonotypes in common.

The CDR3 is made up of 13 amino acids. Germline lookup yields CDR1 SEHNR and CDR2 FQNEAQ (reference sequence). V shed 5 bases, J shed 11 bases, and the junction held 8 bases outside the gene matches. A remark on this clonotype: Its antigen is not known.

The sequencing here drew on PBMCs, taken before the yellow fever booster vaccination. This sequence originates from a man aged 18 to 30 who received the YFV17D yellow fever vaccine. The V call is TRBV7-9, the J call TRBJ1-4, with 7 bases that match TRBD1. CDR3 coding DNA: TGTGCCAGCAGCGCACAGGGGACGGACAAACTGTTTTTT. The encoded protein is CASSAQGTDKLFF. Complete variable domain (other parts from reference TRBV7-9 and TRBJ1-4): DTGVSQNPRHKITKRGQNVTFRCDPISEHNRLYWYRQTLGQGPEFLTYFQNEAQLEKSRLLSDRFSAERPKGSFSTLEIQRTEQGDSAMYLCASSAQGTDKLFFGSGTQLSVL.